This T cell receptor (beta chain) originates from a study of beta chain features in type 1 diabetes. Overall study results and limits: Cells that show high TCR expression could be over-represented by cDNA sequencing. The similarity of naive, central memory and Treg TCRB repertoires appeared greater among patients than among healthy donors.

CD4+ cells of the naive, central memory, regulatory and stem cell-like memory types were sorted via CD45RO/CCR7/CD25/CD127/CD95/CD27. This clone was observed a few times. Its specificity is not known. cDNA synthesis used the whole RNA isolate, giving expressed TCRB sequences. Sequencing of naive, central memory and regulatory T cell samples gave an average of approximately 3.5 million reads. TCRdb's table, derived via immunoSEQ multiplex PCR, lists solely in-frame clones and lacks some. In the table there are about 930,000 clones, roughly 17% of which are singletons. The CDR3 runs 15 residues. Trimming at V came to 2 bases and at J to 6 bases, leaving 6 bases not matched to a gene. Germline-derived CDR1 and CDR2 are SGHTA and FQGNSA.

Sequencing was done on a sample of naive CD4+ T cells from blood. This receptor was obtained from a woman aged 18-29 years in good health. This chain connects TRBV7-2 to TRBJ1-5, with 8 bases that match TRBD1. The CDR3 nucleotides are TGTGCCAGCAGCTTAAGGCAGGGGGCTCGTCAGCCCCAGCATTTT. Translation: CASSLRQGARQPQHF.